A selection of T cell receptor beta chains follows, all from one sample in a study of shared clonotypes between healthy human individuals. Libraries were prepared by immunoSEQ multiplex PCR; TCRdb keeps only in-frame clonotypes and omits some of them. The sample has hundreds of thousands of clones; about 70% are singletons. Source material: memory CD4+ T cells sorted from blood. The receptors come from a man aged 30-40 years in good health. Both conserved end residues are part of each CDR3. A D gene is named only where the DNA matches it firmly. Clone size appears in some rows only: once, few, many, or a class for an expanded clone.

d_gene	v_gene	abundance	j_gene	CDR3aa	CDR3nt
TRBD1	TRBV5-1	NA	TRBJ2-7	CASSAGGSYEQYF	TGCGCCAGCAGCGCAGGGGGCTCCTACGAGCAGTACTTC
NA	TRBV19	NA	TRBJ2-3	CASSKERGGGADTQYF	TGTGCCAGTAGTAAAGAAAGAGGAGGCGGCGCAGATACGCAGTATTTT
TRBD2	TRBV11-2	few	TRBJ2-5	CASSLEGRGFSLETQYF	TGTGCCAGCAGCTTAGAGGGGCGGGGGTTTAGCTTGGAGACCCAGTACTTC
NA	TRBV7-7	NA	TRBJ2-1	CASSLSAEDEQFF	TGTGCTAGCAGCTTATCAGCGGAGGATGAGCAGTTCTTC
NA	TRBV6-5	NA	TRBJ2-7	CASIGSPPRYEQYF	TGTGCCAGCATCGGCTCCCCTCCCCGTTACGAGCAGTACTTC
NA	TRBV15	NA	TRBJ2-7	CATSRAPSASSPGYEQYF	TGTGCCACCAGCAGAGCCCCGTCCGCCAGCAGCCCAGGGTACGAGCAGTACTTC
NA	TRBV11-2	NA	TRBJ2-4	CASSMTRDRDIQYF	TGTGCCAGCAGCATGACTAGAGATAGAGACATTCAGTACTTC
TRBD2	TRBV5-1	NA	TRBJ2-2	CASSWLAGPETGELFF	TGCGCCAGCAGTTGGCTAGCGGGACCCGAGACCGGGGAGCTGTTTTTT
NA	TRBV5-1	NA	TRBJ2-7	CASSPTALRSYEQYF	TGCGCCAGCAGCCCGACAGCCCTTAGGTCCTACGAGCAGTACTTC
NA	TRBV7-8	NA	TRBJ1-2	CASSMKTVDGYTF	TGTGCCAGCAGCATGAAGACAGTTGATGGCTACACCTTC
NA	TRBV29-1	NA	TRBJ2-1	CSAGLQDGEQFF	TGCAGCGCCGGACTCCAGGACGGTGAGCAGTTCTTC
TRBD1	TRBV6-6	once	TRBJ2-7	CASRSTGDYEQYF	TGTGCCAGCAGGTCAACAGGGGACTACGAGCAGTACTTC
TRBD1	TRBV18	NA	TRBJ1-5	CASSRGHNQPQHF	TGTGCCAGCTCAAGGGGGCACAATCAGCCCCAGCATTTT
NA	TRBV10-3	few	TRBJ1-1	CAISPRDTTEAFF	TGTGCCATCAGTCCCCGGGACACCACTGAAGCTTTCTTT
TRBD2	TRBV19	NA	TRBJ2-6	CASSIQAGGPAGANVLTF	TGTGCCAGTAGTATACAAGCGGGAGGGCCTGCTGGGGCCAACGTCCTGACTTTC
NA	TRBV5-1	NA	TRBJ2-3	CASSGGGSTDTQYF	TGCGCCAGCAGCGGGGGCGGGAGCACAGATACGCAGTATTTT
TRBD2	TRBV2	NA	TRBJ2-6	CASSPRLAGGSSGANVLTF	TGTGCCAGCAGTCCCCGACTAGCGGGAGGAAGTTCTGGGGCCAACGTCCTGACTTTC
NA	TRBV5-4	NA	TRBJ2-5	CASSLGQVKETQYF	TGTGCCAGCAGCTTGGGGCAGGTGAAAGAGACCCAGTACTTC
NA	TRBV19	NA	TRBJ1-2	CASRDEDSNYGYTF	TGTGCCAGTAGAGATGAGGACTCTAACTATGGCTACACCTTC
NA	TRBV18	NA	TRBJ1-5	CASSPTGNQPQHF	TGTGCCAGCTCACCTACGGGCAATCAGCCCCAGCATTTT